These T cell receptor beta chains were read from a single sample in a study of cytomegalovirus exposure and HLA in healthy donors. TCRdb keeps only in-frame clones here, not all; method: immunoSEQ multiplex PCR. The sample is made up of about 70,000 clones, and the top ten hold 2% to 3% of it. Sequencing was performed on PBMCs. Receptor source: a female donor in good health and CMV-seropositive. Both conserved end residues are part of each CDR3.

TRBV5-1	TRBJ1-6	CASSPGGTGVVSPLHF
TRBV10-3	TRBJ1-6	CAISGTGSMQSPLHF
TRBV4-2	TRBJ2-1	CASSPALGLYGGGEQFF
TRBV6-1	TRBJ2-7	CASSERRSASYEQYF
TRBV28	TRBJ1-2	CASSRQGENYGYTF
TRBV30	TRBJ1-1	CAWSYGQGGTEDFF
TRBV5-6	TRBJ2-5	CASSLGGYQETQYF
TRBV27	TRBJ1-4	CASSQTGPGVGANEKLFF
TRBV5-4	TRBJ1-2	CASSSDRGDFHGYTF
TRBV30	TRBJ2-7	CAWMYGGTGAYEQYF
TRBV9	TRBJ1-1	CASSARGGQANTEAFF
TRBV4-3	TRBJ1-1	CASSQDRGLYTEAFF
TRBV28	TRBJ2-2	CASSLPTVGTGELFF
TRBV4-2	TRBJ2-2	CASSQYIQGAAPGELFF
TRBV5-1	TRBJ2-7	CASSWNVQGGEQYF
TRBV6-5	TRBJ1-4	CASTDRGREKLFF
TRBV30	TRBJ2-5	CAWGTRLQETQYF
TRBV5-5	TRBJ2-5	CASSWTSGRREETQYF
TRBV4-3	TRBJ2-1	CASSRWTSGNEQFF
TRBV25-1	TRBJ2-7	CASSESVYEQYF
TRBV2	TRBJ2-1	CASSSGLAGAPQFF
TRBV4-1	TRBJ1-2	CASSLERQANYGYTF
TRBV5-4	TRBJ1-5	CASSLGTGNQPQHF
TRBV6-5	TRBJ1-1	CASRSSGYPEAFF
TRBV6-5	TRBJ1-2	CASRTQAGGFGYTF
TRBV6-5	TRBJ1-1	CASTDGGGTEAFF
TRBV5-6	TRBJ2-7	CASSLDLGQGITYEQYF
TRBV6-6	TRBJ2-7	CASSLSGQARWEQYF
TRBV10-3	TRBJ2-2	CAIGQNTGELFF
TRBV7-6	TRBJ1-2	CASSRTVDYGYTF
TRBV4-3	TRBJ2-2	CASSQSGGAGGIQGELFF
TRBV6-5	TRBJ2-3	CASSYSLADTQYF
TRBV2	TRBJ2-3	CASSEQGTQYF
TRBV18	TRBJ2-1	CASSPLGTDNEQFF
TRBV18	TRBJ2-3	CASSPKGEGTQYF